The sequence of this T cell receptor beta chain was determined in a study of cytomegalovirus exposure and HLA in healthy donors. Study-level points and caveats: Confirmation in vitro established that three CMV-associated chains were specific for CMV antigens. Analyzed later, association rates of TCRs varied across HLA loci, with DRB1 most and HLA-C fewest.

Absent from the records is this donor's CMV serostatus. Germline V gene lookup returns CDR1 SGDLS and CDR2 YYNGEE. The CDR3 contains 15 residues. J was trimmed by 4 bases and V by 0 bases; bases with no gene match: 5. In its sample, this clone was seen once. Its matching antigen is unknown. 60 Vbeta and 13 Jbeta primers were used in PCR. The assay was immunoSEQ multiplex PCR, and TCRdb's table has in-frame clones only and misses some. The data show some 130,000 clones, roughly 70% seen once. This rearrangement joins TRBV9 to TRBJ2-5; 8 nucleotides match TRBD2. Specimen: PBMCs. This sequence was found in a human donor in good health. The CDR3 loop reads CASSVAGGRAETQYF. In DNA form, the CDR3 reads TGTGCCAGCAGCGTAGCGGGAGGGCGGGCAGAGACCCAGTACTTC.